These 19 T cell receptor beta chains share one sample of origin, sequenced in a study of blood T cell repertoires in COVID-19 (dated by TCRdb to 2020 to 2021). Libraries were constructed by the immunoSEQ multiplex PCR assay. TCRdb mirrors the immuneACCESS table, restricted to in-frame sequences. Some clones are absent from its copies; in checked studies, under half trace to an unresolved V gene, and the reason for the others is unknown. This sample is represented by over 65,000 clones; about 81% of them were singletons. The ten top clones hold around a tenth of the sample. The source material was peripheral blood. The source of these receptors is a human donor in a cohort sampled during active COVID-19.

The chain recombines TRBV5-1 with TRBJ1-1; 9 bases map to TRBD1. The germline V gene has CDR1 SGHRS and CDR2 YFSETQ. V was clipped by 1 base and J by 5 bases; unmatched bases: 6. This CDR3 spans 15 amino acids. The CDR3, as DNA: TGCGCCAGCAGCTTGTACGTGACAGGGGGGACTGAAGCTTTCTTT. As protein: CASSLYVTGGTEAFF.

This chain links TRBV18 with TRBJ2-5; tentative D call: TRBD2 (7 bases). Trimming pared 4 bases from V and 2 bases from J, leaving 8 bases between. Germline-derived CDR1 and CDR2 are KGHSH and LQKENI. This CDR3 has 13 amino acids. The CDR3 sequence is CASSQGGQETQYF. The CDR3 nucleotides read TGTGCCAGCTCACAGGGGGGGCAAGAGACCCAGTACTTC. Full variable domain (outside the CDR3, taken from reference TRBV18 and TRBJ2-5): NAGVMQNPRHLVRRRGQEARLRCSPMKGHSHVYWYRQLPEEGLKFMVYLQKENIIDESGMPKERFSAEFPKEGPSILRIQQVVRGDSAAYFCASSQGGQETQYFGPGTRLLVL.

V usage is TRBV7-2 and J usage is TRBJ2-1; D may be TRBD2 (5 bases). This CDR3 contains 15 residues. V was shortened by 4 bases and J by 9 bases, with 19 bases between the two germline ends. CDR1 is SGHTA, CDR2 FQGNSA, per germline. The CDR3: CASSSSSGNFGEQFF. The DNA of the CDR3 is TGTGCCAGCAGCTCTAGTTCGGGGAATTTTGGTGAGCAGTTCTTC.

DNA of the CDR3: TGCGCCAGCAGTGGACAGGGGAAAAGCACAGATACGCAGTATTTT. This translates into CASSGQGKSTDTQYF. The chain is built from TRBV5-1 and TRBJ2-3; TRBD1 agrees at 9 bases. Germline V gene sequence: CDR1 SGHRS, CDR2 YFSETQ. CDR3 length: 15 amino acids. Trimming at V came to 5 bases and at J to 0 bases, leaving 4 bases not matched to a gene.

This clone came up once. The chain employs TRBV7-9 and TRBJ2-3; 13 nucleotides line up with TRBD2. The junction had 1 base not matched to a gene; V was cut back by 3 bases and J by 1 base. CDR1 is SEHNR and CDR2 is FQNEAQ in the germline V gene (reference sequence). The CDR3 sequence is 16 residues long. The CDR3 nucleotides read TGTGCCAGCAGCTTGGGACTAGCGGGACGCACAGATACGCAGTATTTT. It specifies CASSLGLAGRTDTQYF.

V and J are TRBV9 and TRBJ2-2, with a tentative D call TRBD1 (5 bases). The CDR3 spans 16 residues. The germline V gene has CDR1 SGDLS and CDR2 YYNGEE. With 4 bases removed from V and 7 bases from J, the gap between germline ends came to 20 bases. The CDR3 DNA follows: TGTGCCAGCAGCCCTCGCCAGGGTCACCCTAGCGGGGAGCTGTTTTTT. This sequence encodes CASSPRQGHPSGELFF.

CDR3 protein: CASSFVFSLGGLSSYNEQFF. The CDR3 nucleotides are TGTGCCAGCAGTTTCGTATTCAGTCTTGGGGGCCTAAGCTCCTACAATGAGCAGTTCTTC. V usage is TRBV28 and J usage is TRBJ2-1; a possible D gene is TRBD1 (6 bases). This CDR3 is built from 20 residues. Germline V gives CDR1 MDHEN, CDR2 SYDVKM. The V gene lost 3 bases and the J gene lost 0 bases, with 24 bases spanning the gap.

The gene calls are TRBV19 and TRBJ2-2; the match to TRBD1 covers 9 bases. There are 15 residues in the CDR3. With V trimmed by 5 bases and J by 7 bases, 8 bases remained unmatched. Germline lookup yields CDR1 LNHDA and CDR2 SQIVND (reference sequence). DNA for the CDR3: TGTGCCAGTAGTGTAACAGGGGGCTTAAACGGGGAGCTGTTTTTT. It translates to CASSVTGGLNGELFF.

This rearrangement joins TRBV6-5 to TRBJ1-1, with 7 bases identical to TRBD1. The CDR3 has 13 residues. Germline-derived CDR1 and CDR2 are MNHEY and SVGAGI. The V gene end was trimmed by 8 bases and the J gene end by 0 bases; junction bases not matched to a gene: 3. CDR3 DNA: TGTGCCAGCGGGGACAGTGTGAACACTGAAGCTTTCTTT. The encoded protein is CASGDSVNTEAFF.

Note on this clone: Distinct nucleotide sequences in the sample also encode this CDR3. The chain is built from TRBV28 and TRBJ1-6; D perhaps matches TRBD1 (6 bases). This CDR3 has 13 residues. The V gene's germline CDR1 is MDHEN and CDR2 SYDVKM. The germline V and J ends were trimmed by 6 bases and 6 bases, with 9 bases remaining between them. This CDR3 is CASRQGGNSPLHF. The DNA for the CDR3 is TGTGCCAGCAGACAGGGTGGTAATTCACCCCTCCACTTT.

The chain couples TRBV24-1 to TRBJ2-3, with 8 bases matching TRBD2. This CDR3 has 16 residues. Germline-derived CDR1 and CDR2 are KGHDR and SFDVKD. With V trimmed by 4 bases and J by 6 bases, 11 bases remained unmatched. CDR3 region: CATSDKGPLAGDTQYF. In DNA, the CDR3 is TGTGCCACCAGTGACAAAGGGCCGCTAGCGGGCGATACGCAGTATTTT.

The chain links TRBV5-6 to TRBJ2-3; the match to TRBD2 covers 9 bases. This CDR3 is 17 amino acids long. Germline loops: CDR1 SGHDT, CDR2 YYEEEE. V lost 1 base and J lost 0; bases outside the gene matches: 6. The DNA for the CDR3 is TGTGCCAGCAGCTTGTGGGCGACTAGCGGTAGCACAGATACGCAGTATTTT. It translates to CASSLWATSGSTDTQYF.

The chain couples TRBV7-9 to TRBJ2-7; 7 nucleotides align to TRBD2. With V trimmed by 3 bases and J by 1 base, 0 bases remained unmatched. Germline CDR1 reads SEHNR; CDR2 reads FQNEAQ (reference sequence). The CDR3 has 13 amino acids. CDR3 sequence: CASSLGLSYEQYF. Written as DNA, the CDR3 is TGTGCCAGCAGCTTGGGACTATCCTACGAGCAGTACTTC. Looking up the rest from reference TRBV7-9 and TRBJ2-7 gives the full variable domain: DTGVSQNPRHKITKRGQNVTFRCDPISEHNRLYWYRQTLGQGPEFLTYFQNEAQLEKSRLLSDRFSAERPKGSFSTLEIQRTEQGDSAMYLCASSLGLSYEQYFGPGTRLTVT.

The CDR3 region has the DNA TGTGCCAGCGCAACAGTAACCGGGGAGCTGTTTTTT. It specifies CASATVTGELFF. This chain uses TRBV18 with TRBJ2-2, with unresolved D. The CDR3 has 12 residues. V was pared by 8 bases and J by 5 bases, with 9 bases between. The germline V gene encodes CDR1 KGHSH and CDR2 LQKENI.

J is TRBJ2-5 and V is TRBV14; 7 bases map to TRBD1. V trimming: 4 bases; J trimming: 1 base; junction bases outside the gene matches: 3. The V gene's germline CDR1 is SGHDN and CDR2 FVKESK. The CDR3 covers 14 residues. The CDR3 loop is CASSPHRGQETQYF. The CDR3 nucleotides are TGTGCCAGCAGCCCCCACAGGGGCCAAGAGACCCAGTACTTC.

DNA for the CDR3: TGTGCCAGTAGTATAGTCCAGACAGGGCCCTCCACAGATACGCAGTATTTT. Residues: CASSIVQTGPSTDTQYF. The J gene is TRBJ2-3, the V gene TRBV19; 7 positions agree with TRBD1. This CDR3 is 17 amino acids long. The germline gives CDR1 LNHDA, CDR2 SQIVND (reference sequence). Trimming took 1 base from V and 2 from J; bases not matched to a gene: 9.

The chain carries TRBV19 and TRBJ1-3; D unclear. This CDR3 has 14 amino acids. Germline V gene lookup returns CDR1 LNHDA and CDR2 SQIVND (reference sequence). V was clipped by 1 base and J by 2 bases, with 6 bases between them. The CDR3 here is CASSIAGAGNTIYF. In DNA form, the CDR3 reads TGTGCCAGTAGTATAGCCGGTGCTGGAAACACCATATATTTT. Full variable domain (remainder filled in from reference TRBV19 and TRBJ1-3): DGGITQSPKYLFRKEGQNVTLSCEQNLNHDAMYWYRQDPGQGLRLIYYSQIVNDFQKGDIAEGYSVSREKKESFPLTVTSAQKNPTAFYLCASSIAGAGNTIYFGEGSWLTVV.

This sequence joins TRBV15 and TRBJ2-1; 8 positions agree with TRBD2. The germline gives CDR1 LNHNV, CDR2 YYDKDF (reference sequence). V lost 3 bases, J lost 4 bases, and 8 bases stayed unmatched. The CDR3 is made up of 16 amino acids. The CDR3 loop is CATSRAPGLGYNEQFF. CDR3 nucleotide sequence: TGTGCCACCAGCAGGGCCCCGGGACTAGGATACAATGAGCAGTTCTTC. Filled out from reference TRBV15 and TRBJ2-1, the complete variable domain reads DAMVIQNPRYQVTQFGKPVTLSCSQTLNHNVMYWYQQKSSQAPKLLFHYYDKDFNNEADTPDNFQSRRPNTSFCFLDIRSPGLGDTAMYLCATSRAPGLGYNEQFFGPGTRLTVL.

The V and J genes are TRBV28 and TRBJ2-7, with D possibly matching TRBD1 (6 bases). Deletions cut 8 bases from V and 4 bases from J, with 18 bases between. This CDR3 region has 14 residues. Germline loops: CDR1 MDHEN, CDR2 SYDVKM. CDR3 in amino acids: CASYGQKSFYEQYF. CDR3 sequence (DNA): TGTGCCAGCTATGGACAGAAATCTTTTTACGAGCAGTACTTC.